This T cell receptor (beta chain) was observed in a study of T cells in Graves' hyperthyroidism and ophthalmopathy. Germline CDR1 is KGHDR and CDR2 is SFDVKD. The CDR3 contains 17 residues. Remarks on this clonotype: One junction end disagrees with the germline gene, perhaps due to a read error.

TCR beta CDR3 regions were amplified from RNA. During a first-round RT-PCR of the TCR CDR3, the HTBI primer set was used. Each CDR3 protein is one row after TCRdb ran MiXCR on the multiplex PCR reads. The sample consists of some 340,000 distinct CDR3 sequences, approximately 14% of them appearing once. The chain has TRBV24-1 and TRBJ2-1; D possibly corresponds to TRBD1 (6 bases). The receptor was derived from a woman between 35 and 50 years old with Graves' ophthalmopathy. Material: blood. CDR3: CAASDPGALSSYNEQFF. DNA for the CDR3: TGTGCCGCCAGTGATCCAGGGGCCCTCAGCTCCTACAATGAGCAGTTCTTC.